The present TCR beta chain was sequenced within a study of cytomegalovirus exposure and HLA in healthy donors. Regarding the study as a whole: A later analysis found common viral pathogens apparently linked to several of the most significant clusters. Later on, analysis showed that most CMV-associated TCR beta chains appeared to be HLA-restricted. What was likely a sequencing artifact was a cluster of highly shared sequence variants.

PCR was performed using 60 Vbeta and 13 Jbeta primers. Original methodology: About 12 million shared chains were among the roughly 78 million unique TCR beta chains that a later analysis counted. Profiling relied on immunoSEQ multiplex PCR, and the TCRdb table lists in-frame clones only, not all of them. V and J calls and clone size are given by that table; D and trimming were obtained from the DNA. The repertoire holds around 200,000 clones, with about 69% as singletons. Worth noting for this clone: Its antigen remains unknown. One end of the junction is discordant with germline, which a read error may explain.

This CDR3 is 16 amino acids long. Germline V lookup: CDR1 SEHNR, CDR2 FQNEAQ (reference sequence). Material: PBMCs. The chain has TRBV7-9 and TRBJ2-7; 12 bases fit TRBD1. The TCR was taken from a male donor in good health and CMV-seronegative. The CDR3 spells CSSSLGGWGQGAVQYF. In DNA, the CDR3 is TGTTCCAGCAGCTTGGGTGGCTGGGGACAGGGGGCTGTGCAGTACTTC.